The clone carrying this TCR beta chain was picked up one time. In the original analysis: Quantification of nucleated cells was approximated via reference gene primer amplification. Data came from immunoSEQ multiplex PCR; TCRdb stores just in-frame clones and leaves some out. The V and J calls and clone size are taken from that table; D and trimming were inferred from the DNA. The sample records roughly 79,000 clones, around 85% being singletons. This record comes from a study of blood T cell repertoires in COVID-19. The overall study: COVID-19 samples, acute and convalescent, were from the United States, Italy and Spain. The cDNA or gDNA used as material had been derived from T cells, B-cell-depleted T cells, or PBMCs.

The source material was peripheral blood. The TCR sequence derives from a woman at least 80 years old with active or convalescent COVID-19.

CDR3 region: CASSAGNRGYTF. As DNA, the CDR3 is TGTGCCAGCAGTGCGGGAAACCGTGGCTACACCTTC. The chain recombines TRBV25-1 with TRBJ1-2; no definite D call. V dropped 4 bases and J dropped 7 bases, with 10 bases sitting between them. Germline V lookup: CDR1 MGHDK, CDR2 SYGVNS. The CDR3 extends over 12 amino acids.